This entry features one T cell receptor (beta chain) sequence. This entry belongs to a study of response to subunit inactivated influenza vaccine. TCRdb redid the calling of the RT-PCR reads with MiXCR, one entry per CDR3 protein. The sample has 200,000 to 300,000 distinct CDR3 sequences; more than 9% are singletons. The CDR3 runs to 13 residues. The V gene lost 1 base and the J gene lost 10 bases, with 14 bases spanning the gap. Germline values: CDR1 SQVTM, CDR2 ANQGSEA. The clonotype comes from a man aged 45-65 years who received an inactivated influenza vaccine. The sequencing used non-naive T cells sorted from PBMCs, collected 14 days before vaccination. The J gene is TRBJ2-1, the V gene TRBV29-1; D is unclear. CDR3 protein: CSVEVPSRWEQFF. DNA for the CDR3: TGCAGCGTTGAAGTCCCTAGTAGGTGGGAGCAGTTCTTC.